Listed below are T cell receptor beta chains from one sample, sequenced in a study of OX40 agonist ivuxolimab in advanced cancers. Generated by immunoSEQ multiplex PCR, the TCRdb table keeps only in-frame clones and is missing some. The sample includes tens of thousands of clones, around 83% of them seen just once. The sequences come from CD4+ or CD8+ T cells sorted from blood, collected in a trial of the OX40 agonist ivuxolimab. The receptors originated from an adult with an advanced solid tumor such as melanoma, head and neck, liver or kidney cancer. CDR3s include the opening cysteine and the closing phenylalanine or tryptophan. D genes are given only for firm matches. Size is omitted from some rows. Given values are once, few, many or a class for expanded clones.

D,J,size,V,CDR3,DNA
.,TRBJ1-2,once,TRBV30,CAWSRSVLNYGYTF,TGTGCCTGGAGTAGGTCAGTACTTAACTATGGCTACACCTTC
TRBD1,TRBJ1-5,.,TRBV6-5,CASSNGQGLGQPQHF,TGTGCCAGCAGCAACGGACAGGGGCTGGGTCAGCCCCAGCATTTT
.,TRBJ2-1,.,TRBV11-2,CASSPMSGPKNGYEQFF,TGTGCCAGCAGCCCGATGTCAGGACCCAAAAATGGGTATGAGCAGTTCTTC
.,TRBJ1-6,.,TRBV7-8,CASSVGTGRYSPLHF,TGTGCCAGCAGCGTCGGAACGGGACGGTATTCACCCCTCCACTTT
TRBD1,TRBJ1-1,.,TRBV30,CAWNVRPRGETEAFF,TGTGCCTGGAATGTAAGGCCCAGGGGGGAGACTGAAGCTTTCTTT
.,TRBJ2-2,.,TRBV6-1,CASSDHKQGLNTGELFF,TGTGCCAGCAGTGACCACAAACAGGGATTGAACACCGGGGAGCTGTTTTTT
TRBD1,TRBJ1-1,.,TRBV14,CASSPGQGRNTEAFF,TGTGCCAGCAGCCCGGGACAGGGGAGGAACACTGAAGCTTTCTTT
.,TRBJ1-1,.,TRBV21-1,CASDRVSTEAFF,TGTGCCAGCGACAGGGTGAGCACTGAAGCTTTCTTT
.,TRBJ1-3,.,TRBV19,CASTIRVTPGNTIYF,TGTGCCAGTACAATCAGGGTTACCCCTGGAAACACCATATATTTT
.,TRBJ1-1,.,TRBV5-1,CASKRETNTEAFF,TGCGCCAGCAAACGGGAGACCAACACTGAAGCTTTCTTT
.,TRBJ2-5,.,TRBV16,CASKSQRHSRETQYF,TGTGCCAGCAAGTCCCAGAGGCACTCACGAGAGACCCAGTACTTC
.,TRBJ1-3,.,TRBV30,CAWSDRNTIYF,TGTGCCTGGAGTGACCGAAACACCATATATTTT
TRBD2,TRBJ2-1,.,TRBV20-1,CSALLAEQFF,TGCAGTGCCTTACTAGCGGAGCAGTTCTTC
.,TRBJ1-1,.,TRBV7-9,CASSLAENTEAFF,TGTGCCAGCAGCTTAGCTGAGAACACTGAAGCTTTCTTT
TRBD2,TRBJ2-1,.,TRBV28,CASSRGGLSYNEQFF,TGTGCCAGCAGTCGGGGGGGCCTTTCCTACAATGAGCAGTTCTTC
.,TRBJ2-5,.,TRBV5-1,CASSLGTNQETQYF,TGCGCCAGCAGCTTGGGGACTAACCAAGAGACCCAGTACTTC
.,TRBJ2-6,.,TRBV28,CASSFHGGGLSGANVLTF,TGTGCCAGCAGTTTCCACGGCGGTGGACTCTCTGGGGCCAACGTCCTGACTTTC
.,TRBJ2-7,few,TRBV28,CASKDSFYEQYF,TGTGCCAGCAAAGACAGTTTCTACGAGCAGTACTTC
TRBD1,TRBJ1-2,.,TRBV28,CASSADRVGYTF,TGTGCCAGCAGCGCCGACAGGGTCGGCTACACCTTC
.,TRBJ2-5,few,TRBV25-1,CASSAFRGQETQYF,TGTGCCAGCAGTGCCTTTCGCGGACAAGAGACCCAGTACTTC
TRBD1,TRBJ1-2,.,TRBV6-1,CASRAGTVAGYTF,TGTGCCAGCAGGGCCGGGACAGTTGCCGGCTACACCTTC
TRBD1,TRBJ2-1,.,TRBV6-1,CASWRTGGSNEQFF,TGTGCCAGCTGGAGGACAGGGGGGAGCAATGAGCAGTTCTTC
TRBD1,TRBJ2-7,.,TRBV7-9,CASSVTGGSSYEQYF,TGTGCCAGCAGCGTTACAGGGGGGAGCTCCTACGAGCAGTACTTC
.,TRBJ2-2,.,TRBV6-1,CASSEARQTGELFF,TGTGCCAGCAGTGAAGCGAGACAGACCGGGGAGCTGTTTTTT
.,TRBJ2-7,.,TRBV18,CASSPLGDEQYF,TGTGCCAGCTCACCTCTGGGGGACGAGCAGTACTTC
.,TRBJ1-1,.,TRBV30,CAWRITEAFF,TGTGCCTGGAGAATCACTGAAGCTTTCTTT
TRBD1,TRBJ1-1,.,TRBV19,CASSIRTGSSNTEAFF,TGTGCCAGTAGTATCAGGACAGGGTCCTCGAACACTGAAGCTTTCTTT
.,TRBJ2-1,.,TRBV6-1,CASSEVQGSSYNEQFF,TGTGCCAGCAGTGAAGTTCAGGGGAGCTCCTACAATGAGCAGTTCTTC
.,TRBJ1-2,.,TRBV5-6,CASSLKLAGRSGYTF,TGTGCCAGCAGCTTGAAGTTGGCAGGTCGGTCTGGCTACACCTTC
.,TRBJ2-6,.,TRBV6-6,CASKFGSSGANVLTF,TGTGCCAGCAAGTTTGGTAGCTCTGGGGCCAACGTCCTGACTTTC
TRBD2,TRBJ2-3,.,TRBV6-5,CACSGGSVDTQYF,TGTGCCTGCTCCGGCGGGAGTGTAGATACGCAGTATTTT
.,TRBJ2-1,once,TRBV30,CAWTLGRGLTYNEQFF,TGTGCCTGGACCTTAGGGCGGGGTCTCACCTACAATGAGCAGTTCTTC
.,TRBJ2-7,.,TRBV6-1,CASAARVFYEQYF,TGTGCCAGCGCGGCGCGGGTGTTCTACGAGCAGTACTTC
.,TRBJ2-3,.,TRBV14,CASSQDYRDFPDTQYF,TGTGCCAGCAGCCAAGATTACCGGGACTTCCCAGATACGCAGTATTTT
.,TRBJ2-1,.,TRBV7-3,CASSLVGRVAYNEQFF,TGTGCCAGCAGCTTAGTCGGCAGGGTGGCCTACAATGAGCAGTTCTTC
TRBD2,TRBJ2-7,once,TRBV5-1,CASSLGGTSGHEQYF,TGCGCCAGCAGCTTGGGTGGGACTAGCGGCCACGAGCAGTACTTC
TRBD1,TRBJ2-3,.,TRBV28,CASSETGTARYF,TGTGCCAGCAGTGAGACCGGGACAGCGAGGTATTTT